The clone carrying this TCR beta chain has only one observation. The target antigen is unknown. The data were obtained in a study of cytomegalovirus exposure and HLA in healthy donors. Study-wide findings and caveats: TCR beta V- and J-gene trimming, according to a later analysis, was linked to a missense DCLRE1C variant. A highly shared variant cluster was judged a likely technical artifact. Looking again later, the authors saw that most CMV-associated TCR beta chains seemed HLA-restricted.

The germline CDR1 and CDR2 sequences are MNHEY and SVGAGI. V gave up 0 bases and J gave up 9 bases, with 9 bases separating them. This CDR3 is built from 14 residues. The PCR ran on 60 Vbeta and 13 Jbeta primers. Using immunoSEQ multiplex PCR, the repertoire was profiled, and TCRdb retains in-frame clones only, with some absent. Of roughly 180,000 clones listed, around 80% are singletons. The clonotype comes from a girl aged 10-17 years in good health and CMV-seropositive. V and J are TRBV6-5 and TRBJ1-6; D call uncertain. The sequenced sample consisted of PBMCs. CDR3 sequence (DNA): TGTGCCAGCAGTTACTCGAGGCCGGGTTCACCCCTCCACTTT. Amino acids: CASSYSRPGSPLHF.